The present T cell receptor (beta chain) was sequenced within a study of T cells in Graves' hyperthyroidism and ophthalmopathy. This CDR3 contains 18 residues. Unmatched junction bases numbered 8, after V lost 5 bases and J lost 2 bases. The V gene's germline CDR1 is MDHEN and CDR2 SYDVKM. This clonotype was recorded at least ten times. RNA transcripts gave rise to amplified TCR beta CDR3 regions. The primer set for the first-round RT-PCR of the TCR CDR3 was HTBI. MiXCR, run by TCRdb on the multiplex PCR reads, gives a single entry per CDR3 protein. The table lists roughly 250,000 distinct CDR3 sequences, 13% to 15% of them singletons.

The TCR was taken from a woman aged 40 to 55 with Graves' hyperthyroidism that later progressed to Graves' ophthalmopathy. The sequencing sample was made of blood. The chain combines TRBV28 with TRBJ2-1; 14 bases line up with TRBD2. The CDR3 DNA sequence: TGTGCCAGCAGTGCCGGGACTAGCGGGAGCGCGGCCTACAATGAGCAGTTCTTC. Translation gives CASSAGTSGSAAYNEQFF. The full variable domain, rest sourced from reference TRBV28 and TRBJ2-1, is DVKVTQSSRYLVKRTGEKVFLECVQDMDHENMFWYRQDPGLGLRLIYFSYDVKMKEKGDIPEGYSVSREKKERFSLILESASTNQTSMYLCASSAGTSGSAAYNEQFFGPGTRLTVL.